The 3 T cell receptor beta chains given below trace back to one sample, sequenced in a study of neoadjuvant nivolumab and ipilimumab in lung cancer. TCRdb's copy holds only in-frame clones and misses some; the assay was immunoSEQ multiplex PCR. The sample includes approximately 23,000 clones, approximately 82% of them seen just once. The source material was peripheral blood, sampled before neoadjuvant nivolumab, alone or with ipilimumab. Every receptor here comes from an adult with non-small cell lung cancer.

This clone showed up just once. The chain employs TRBV6-5 and TRBJ1-1; D perhaps matches TRBD1 (6 bases). The germline V gene encodes CDR1 MNHEY and CDR2 SVGAGI. The CDR3 runs 14 residues. The V end lost 6 bases, the J end lost 3 bases, and 14 bases lay between the germline ends. The CDR3: CASRNPGADTEAFF. DNA of the CDR3: TGTGCCAGCAGGAACCCAGGGGCCGACACTGAAGCTTTCTTT.

This clone was seen only once. This rearrangement joins TRBV5-1 to TRBJ2-7; 14 nucleotides match TRBD2. The V and J ends lost 4 bases and 5 bases, in that order; junction bases with no gene match: 2. The CDR3 consists of 14 residues. Per germline, CDR1 SGHRS and CDR2 YFSETQ. The CDR3 reads CASSEGLAGDEQYF. CDR3 coding DNA: TGCGCCAGCAGCGAGGGACTAGCGGGAGACGAGCAGTACTTC.

The chain combines TRBV29-1 with TRBJ1-2; TRBD1 aligns across 8 bases. Germline trimming cut 5 bases from V and 4 bases from J; bases unmatched to any gene: 6. The V gene's germline CDR1 is SQVTM and CDR2 ANQGSEA. This CDR3 has 13 residues. Here the CDR3 reads CSVHGQGGYGYTF. CDR3 DNA sequence: TGCAGCGTTCACGGACAGGGAGGCTATGGCTACACCTTC. Complete variable domain (other parts from reference TRBV29-1 and TRBJ1-2): SAVISQKPSRDICQRGTSLTIQCQVDSQVTMMFWYRQQPGQSLTLIATANQGSEATYESGFVIDKFPISRPNLTFSTLTVSNMSPEDSSIYLCSVHGQGGYGYTFGSGTRLTVV.